These 14 T cell receptor beta chains were sequenced from one sample in a study of shared clonotypes between healthy human individuals. TCRdb's table, derived via immunoSEQ multiplex PCR, lists solely in-frame clones and lacks some. The repertoire includes some 2.4 million clones, under 95% of them detected once, and approximately 0.35% sits in the top ten. The specimen was naive CD4+ T cells from PBMCs. Subset defined: CD45RA+ positively selected. The receptors come from a man aged 18-30 years in good health. Some clones in this sample may be carry-over from other donors' samples.

The V gene is TRBV5-6, the J gene TRBJ1-1; D gene unclear. Trimming took 4 bases from V and 4 from J, leaving 17 bases between them. The CDR3 sequence is 15 residues long. Germline-derived CDR1 and CDR2 are SGHDT and YYEEEE. As DNA, the CDR3 is TGTGCCAGCAGCAAGCCTACACTGATGGGCACTGAAGCTTTCTTT. This translates into CASSKPTLMGTEAFF.

The table lists this clone with a few counts. J is TRBJ1-1 and V is TRBV30; D ambiguous. The CDR3 contains 11 residues. Per germline, CDR1 GTSNPN and CDR2 SVGIG (reference sequence). Deletions cut 7 bases from V and 6 bases from J, with 12 bases between. The chain's CDR3 is CASTRLAEAFF. The CDR3 region has the DNA TGTGCCTCTACACGGCTGGCTGAAGCTTTCTTT.

This chain connects TRBV19 to TRBJ1-3; D is uncertain. The V end was cut by 5 bases, the J end by 0 bases, with 11 bases between. CDR1 LNHDA and CDR2 SQIVND come from the germline V gene (reference sequence). This CDR3 contains 15 residues. The CDR3 DNA is TGTGCCAGTAGTTCGTCAGTAGCCTCTGGAAACACCATATATTTT. Its protein product is CASSSSVASGNTIYF.

The J gene is TRBJ2-1, the V gene TRBV7-6; 14 bases map to TRBD2. This CDR3 is built from 20 residues. After removal of 8 bases from V and 5 bases from J, the junction contained 20 bases not matched to a gene. Germline V gene data show CDR1 as SGHVS and CDR2 as FNYEAQ. The DNA for the CDR3 is TGTGCCAGCTCACCGCGGATTGGGACTAGCGGGAGTCTTACCCACAATGAGCAGTTCTTC. This sequence encodes CASSPRIGTSGSLTHNEQFF.

This clone showed up just once. The chain links TRBV27 to TRBJ2-5; TRBD1 matches at 12 bases. CDR3 length equals 17 residues. Losses at the gene ends were 3 bases for V and 7 bases for J; bases not matched to a gene: 12. CDR1 is MNHEY, CDR2 SMNVEV, per germline (reference sequence). CDR3 region: CASSLGQGALAVVTQYF. CDR3 coding DNA: TGTGCCAGCAGTTTGGGACAGGGGGCGTTGGCGGTTGTGACCCAGTACTTC.

On this clone itself: The identical CDR3 is also encoded by other nucleotide sequences in the sample. The chain links TRBV2 to TRBJ2-1; 11 positions match TRBD2. With V trimmed by 7 bases and J by 3 bases, 8 bases remained unmatched. Germline V gene data show CDR1 as SNHLY and CDR2 as FYNNEI. The CDR3 has 16 residues. CDR3 region: CASTRSSGRSYNEQFF. CDR3 sequence (DNA): TGTGCCAGCACCAGGTCTAGCGGGAGGAGCTACAATGAGCAGTTCTTC.

V gene TRBV6-1 combines with J gene TRBJ2-7, with D perhaps TRBD2 (6 bases). The V end lost 5 bases, the J end lost 3 bases, and 14 bases lay between the germline ends. Germline V gives CDR1 MNHNS, CDR2 SASEGT. The CDR3 totals 14 residues. The CDR3: CASSREELVYEQYF. In DNA form, the CDR3 reads TGTGCCAGCAGTAGGGAGGAATTGGTCTACGAGCAGTACTTC.

Regarding this clone: This sample also contains other DNA sequences that code for the same CDR3. The V gene is TRBV5-4, the J gene TRBJ1-1, with a possible D match to TRBD1 (5 bases). The CDR3 extends over 14 amino acids. The germline V gene has CDR1 SGHNT and CDR2 YYREEE (reference sequence). V lost 5 bases and J 1 base, leaving 12 bases between the germline ends. The CDR3 DNA sequence: TGTGCCAGCAGAACAGGTCAGGGGAACACTGAAGCTTTCTTT. Translating gives CASRTGQGNTEAFF. Combining the CDR3 with reference TRBV5-4 and TRBJ1-1 gives the whole variable domain ETGVTQSPTHLIKTRGQQVTLRCSSQSGHNTVSWYQQALGQGPQFIFQYYREEENGRGNFPPRFSGLQFPNYSSELNVNALELDDSALYLCASRTGQGNTEAFFGQGTRLTVV.

V and J are TRBV7-2 and TRBJ2-7; 10 bases line up with TRBD2. The CDR3 has 14 amino acids. The germline gives CDR1 SGHTA, CDR2 FQGNSA. The junction had 3 bases not matched to a gene; V was cut back by 4 bases and J by 3 bases. The DNA for the CDR3 is TGTGCCAGCAGCTGGCCTAGCGGGAGCTACGAGCAGTACTTC. Protein: CASSWPSGSYEQYF. Based on the CDR3 plus reference TRBV7-2 and TRBJ2-7, the full variable domain is GAGVSQSPSNKVTEKGKDVELRCDPISGHTALYWYRQSLGQGLEFLIYFQGNSAPDKSGLPSDRFSAERTGGSVSTLTIQRTQQEDSAVYLCASSWPSGSYEQYFGPGTRLTVT.

V gene TRBV5-6 combines with J gene TRBJ2-1; D remains ambiguous. The V gene lost 2 bases and the J gene lost 13 bases, with 19 bases spanning the gap. In germline, CDR1 is SGHDT, CDR2 YYEEEE. The CDR3 loop spans 14 amino acids. The CDR3 spells CASSLYWGQAHQFF. CDR3 coding DNA: TGTGCCAGCAGCTTATATTGGGGTCAAGCACACCAGTTCTTC.

The chain couples TRBV28 to TRBJ2-2; perhaps TRBD2 as D (6 bases). Germline V gives CDR1 MDHEN, CDR2 SYDVKM. Trimming left V 1 base short and J 0 bases short, with 12 bases between. This CDR3 comprises 17 residues. CDR3 sequence: CASSLLTGAPNTGELFF. CDR3 DNA: TGTGCCAGCAGTTTATTGACGGGAGCACCGAACACCGGGGAGCTGTTTTTT.

The chain couples TRBV19 to TRBJ2-3, with TRBD2 matching over 11 bases. The V and J ends lost 1 base and 5 bases, in that order; junction bases with no gene match: 2. Germline CDR1 reads LNHDA; CDR2 reads SQIVND (reference sequence). The CDR3 is 15 residues long. This chain's CDR3 is CASSIGGTSGDTQYF. Written as DNA, the CDR3 is TGTGCCAGTAGTATAGGCGGGACTAGCGGAGATACGCAGTATTTT.

The J gene is TRBJ2-1, the V gene TRBV18; D is perhaps TRBD2 (5 bases). CDR3 size: 15 residues. V gave up 5 bases and J gave up 9 bases, with 20 bases separating them. Germline loops: CDR1 KGHSH, CDR2 LQKENI. The CDR3 bases are TGTGCCAGCTCAGTAACTAGTCTTCAAAAGGGTGAGCAGTTCTTC. This codes for CASSVTSLQKGEQFF.

The J gene is TRBJ2-7, the V gene TRBV5-8; D might be TRBD2 (5 bases). CDR1 and CDR2 (germline): SGHTS, YDEGEE. The CDR3 totals 15 residues. Trimming took 0 bases from V and 0 from J, leaving 10 bases between them. This CDR3 reads CASSLGGHSSYEQYF. CDR3 nucleotides: TGTGCCAGCAGCTTGGGCGGGCATAGCTCCTACGAGCAGTACTTC.